Below are 2 T cell receptor beta chains sequenced from a single sample in a study of CD8 T cells in Susac syndrome. Reverse transcription of about 0.45 to 1 ug RNA was performed with random hexamers. TCRdb independently ran MiXCR on the immunoSEQ multiplex PCR reads; one entry per CDR3 protein. Seen here are about 22,000 distinct CDR3 sequences, approximately 93% observed once, and the top ten hold about 0.27%. The specimen sequenced was CD8+ T cells from PBMCs. Every receptor here comes from a human donor in good health.

The rearrangement uses TRBV29-1 and TRBJ2-7; 9 bases map to TRBD1. Germline CDR1 reads SQVTM; CDR2 reads ANQGSEA. The CDR3 has 14 amino acids. Trimming took 5 bases from V and 1 from J; bases not matched to a gene: 6. The CDR3 bases are TGCAGCGTTTTTGGGACAGGGAATTCCTACGAGCAGTACTTC. It yields the protein CSVFGTGNSYEQYF.

The genes are TRBV4-3 and TRBJ2-7; D is possibly TRBD1 (5 bases). Trimming took off 0 bases at V and 1 base at J, with 10 bases between the two ends. The germline CDR1 and CDR2 sequences are LGHNA and YSLEER. This CDR3 has 15 amino acids. The CDR3 nucleotides read TGCGCCAGCAGCCAAGATAGGGCAGGGTCCTACGAGCAGTACTTC. As protein: CASSQDRAGSYEQYF.